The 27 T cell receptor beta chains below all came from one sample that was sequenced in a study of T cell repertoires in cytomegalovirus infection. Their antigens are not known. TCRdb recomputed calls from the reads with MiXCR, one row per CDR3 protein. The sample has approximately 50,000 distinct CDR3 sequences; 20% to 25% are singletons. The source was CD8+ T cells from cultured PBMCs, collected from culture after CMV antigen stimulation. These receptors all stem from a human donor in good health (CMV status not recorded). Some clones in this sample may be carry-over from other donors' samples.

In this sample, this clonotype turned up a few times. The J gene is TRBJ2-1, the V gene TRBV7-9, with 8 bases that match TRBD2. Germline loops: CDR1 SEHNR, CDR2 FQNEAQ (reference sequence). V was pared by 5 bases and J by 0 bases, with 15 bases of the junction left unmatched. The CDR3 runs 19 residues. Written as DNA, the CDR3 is TGTGCCAGCAGCCCTAGGATGAGCGGGGGCCCCAGCTCCTACAATGAGCAGTTCTTC. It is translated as CASSPRMSGGPSSYNEQFF.

CDR3 DNA: TGTGCCAGCAGCTCGGGCCGGGACTTTGGAAACACCATATATTTT. Its protein is CASSSGRDFGNTIYF. V is TRBV7-6 and J is TRBJ1-3, with a tentative D call TRBD1 (5 bases). The CDR3 runs 15 residues. Trimming took 4 bases from V and 3 from J, leaving 13 bases between them. CDR1 SGHVS and CDR2 FNYEAQ come from the germline V gene.

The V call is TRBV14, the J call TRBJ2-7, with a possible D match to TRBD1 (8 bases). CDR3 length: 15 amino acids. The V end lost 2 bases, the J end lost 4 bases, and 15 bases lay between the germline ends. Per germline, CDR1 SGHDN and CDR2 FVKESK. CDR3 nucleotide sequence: TGTGCCAGCAGCCAAAGGGGAGGGACAGGATACGAGCAGTACTTC. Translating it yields CASSQRGGTGYEQYF.

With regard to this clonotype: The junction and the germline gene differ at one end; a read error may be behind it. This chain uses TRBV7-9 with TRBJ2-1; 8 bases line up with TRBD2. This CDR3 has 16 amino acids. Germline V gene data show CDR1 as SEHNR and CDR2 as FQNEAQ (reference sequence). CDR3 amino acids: CASSSSGSTFGNKQFF. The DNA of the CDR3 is TGTGCCAGCAGCTCCAGCGGGAGCACTTTCGGCAATAAGCAGTTCTTC.

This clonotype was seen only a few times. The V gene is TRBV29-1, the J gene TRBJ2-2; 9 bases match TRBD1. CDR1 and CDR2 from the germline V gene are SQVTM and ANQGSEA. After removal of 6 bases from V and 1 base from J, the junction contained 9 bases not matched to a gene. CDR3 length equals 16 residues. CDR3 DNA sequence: TGCAGCGTAAGACCCAGGGACAGGGAGAACACCGGGGAGCTGTTTTTT. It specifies CSVRPRDRENTGELFF.

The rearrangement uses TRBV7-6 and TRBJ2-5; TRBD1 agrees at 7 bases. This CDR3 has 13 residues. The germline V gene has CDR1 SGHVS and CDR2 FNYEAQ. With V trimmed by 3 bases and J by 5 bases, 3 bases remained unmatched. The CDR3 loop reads CASSLGQRETQYF. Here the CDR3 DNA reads TGTGCCAGCAGCTTGGGACAGAGGGAGACCCAGTACTTC.

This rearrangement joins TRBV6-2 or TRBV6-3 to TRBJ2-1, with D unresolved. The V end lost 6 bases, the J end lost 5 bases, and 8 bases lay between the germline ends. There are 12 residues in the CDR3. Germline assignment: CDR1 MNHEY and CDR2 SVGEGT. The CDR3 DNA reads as TGTGCCAGCAGCTCGGACGACAATGAGCAGTTCTTC. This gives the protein CASSSDDNEQFF.

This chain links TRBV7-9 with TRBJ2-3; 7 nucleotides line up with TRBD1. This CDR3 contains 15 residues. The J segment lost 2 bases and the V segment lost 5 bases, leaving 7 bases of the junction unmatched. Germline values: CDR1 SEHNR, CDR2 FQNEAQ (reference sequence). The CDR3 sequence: CASSRRQGDTDTQYF. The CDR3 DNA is TGTGCCAGCAGCCGTCGACAGGGAGACACAGATACGCAGTATTTT.

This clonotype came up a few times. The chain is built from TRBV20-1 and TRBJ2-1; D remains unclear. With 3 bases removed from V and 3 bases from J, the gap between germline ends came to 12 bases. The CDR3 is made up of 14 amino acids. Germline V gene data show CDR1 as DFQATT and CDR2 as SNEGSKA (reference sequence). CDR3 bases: TGCAGTGCTAGGGCAGCAGTGGACTACAATGAGCAGTTCTTC. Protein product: CSARAAVDYNEQFF.

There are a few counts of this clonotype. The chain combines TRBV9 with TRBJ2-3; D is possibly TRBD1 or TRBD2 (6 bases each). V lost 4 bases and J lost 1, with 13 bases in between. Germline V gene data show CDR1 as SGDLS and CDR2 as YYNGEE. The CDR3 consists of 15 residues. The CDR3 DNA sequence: TGTGCCAGCAGCACCGGGGGCGGACGCACAGATACGCAGTATTTT. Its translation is CASSTGGGRTDTQYF.

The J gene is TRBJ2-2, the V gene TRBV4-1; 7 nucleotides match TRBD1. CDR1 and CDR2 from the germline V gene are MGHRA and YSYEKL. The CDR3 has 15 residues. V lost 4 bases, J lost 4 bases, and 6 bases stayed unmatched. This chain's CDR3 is CASSPMDRLTGELFF. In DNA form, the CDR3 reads TGCGCCAGCAGCCCTATGGACAGGCTCACCGGGGAGCTGTTTTTT.

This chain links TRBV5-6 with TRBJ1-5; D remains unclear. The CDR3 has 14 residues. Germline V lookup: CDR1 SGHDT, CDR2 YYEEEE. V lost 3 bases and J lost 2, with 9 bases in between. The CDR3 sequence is CASSSPKGNQPQHF. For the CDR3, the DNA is TGTGCCAGCAGCTCGCCGAAGGGCAATCAGCCCCAGCATTTT.

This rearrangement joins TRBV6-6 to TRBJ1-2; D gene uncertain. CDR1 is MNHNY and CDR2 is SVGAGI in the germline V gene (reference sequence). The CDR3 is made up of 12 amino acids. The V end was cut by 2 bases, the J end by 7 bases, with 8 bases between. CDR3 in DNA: TGTGCCAGCAGTTACCAAGGCTCTGGCTACACCTTC. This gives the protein CASSYQGSGYTF.

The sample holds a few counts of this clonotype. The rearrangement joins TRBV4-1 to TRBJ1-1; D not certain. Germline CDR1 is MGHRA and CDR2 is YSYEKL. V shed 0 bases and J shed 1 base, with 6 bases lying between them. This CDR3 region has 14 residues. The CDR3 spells CASSQDDGNTEAFF. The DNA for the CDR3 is TGCGCCAGCAGCCAAGATGACGGGAACACTGAAGCTTTCTTT.

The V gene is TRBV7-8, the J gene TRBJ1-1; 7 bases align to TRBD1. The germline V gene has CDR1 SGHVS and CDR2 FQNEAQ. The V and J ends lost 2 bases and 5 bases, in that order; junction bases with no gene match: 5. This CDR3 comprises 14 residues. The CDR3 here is CASSLTGQMTEAFF. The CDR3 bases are TGTGCCAGCAGCTTAACGGGACAGATGACTGAAGCTTTCTTT.

CDR3 region: CASSPSLNTEAFF. CDR3 bases: TGTGCCAGCAGCCCTAGCCTGAACACTGAAGCTTTCTTT. This chain joins TRBV7-9 and TRBJ1-1; D gene ambiguous. The CDR3 covers 13 residues. Per the germline V gene, CDR1 is SEHNR and CDR2 is FQNEAQ (reference sequence). The V end lost 5 bases, the J end lost 0 bases, and 7 bases lay between the germline ends.

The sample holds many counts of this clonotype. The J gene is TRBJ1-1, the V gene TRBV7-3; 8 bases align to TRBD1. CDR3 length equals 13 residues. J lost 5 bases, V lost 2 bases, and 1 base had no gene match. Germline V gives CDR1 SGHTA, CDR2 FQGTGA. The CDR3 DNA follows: TGTGCCAGCAGCTTAGACAGGGGAACTGAAGCTTTCTTT. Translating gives CASSLDRGTEAFF.

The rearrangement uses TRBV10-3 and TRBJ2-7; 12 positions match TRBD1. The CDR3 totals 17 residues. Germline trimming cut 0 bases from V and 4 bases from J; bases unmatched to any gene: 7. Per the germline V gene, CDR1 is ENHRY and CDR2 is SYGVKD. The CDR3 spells CAISESGDRGLSYEQYF. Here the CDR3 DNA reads TGTGCCATCAGTGAGTCGGGGGACAGGGGGCTATCGTACGAGCAGTACTTC.

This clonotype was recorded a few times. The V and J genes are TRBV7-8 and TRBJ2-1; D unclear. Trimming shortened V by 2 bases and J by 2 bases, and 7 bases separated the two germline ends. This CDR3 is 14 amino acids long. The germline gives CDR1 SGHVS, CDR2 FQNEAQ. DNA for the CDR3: TGTGCCAGCAGCTTATTGGGGACCTACAATGAGCAGTTCTTC. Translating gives CASSLLGTYNEQFF. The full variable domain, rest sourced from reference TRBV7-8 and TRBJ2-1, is GAGVSQSPRYKVAKRGQDVALRCDPISGHVSLFWYQQALGQGPEFLTYFQNEAQLDKSGLPSDRFFAERPEGSVSTLKIQRTQQEDSAVYLCASSLLGTYNEQFFGPGTRLTVL.

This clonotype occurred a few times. CDR3: CASTIRSGTSPFF. The CDR3 region has the DNA TGTGCCAGCACCATTCGATCCGGGACTAGTCCGTTCTTC. This chain uses TRBV13 with TRBJ2-1; 8 bases map to TRBD2. This CDR3 is built from 13 residues. Germline-derived CDR1 and CDR2 are PRHDT and FYEKMQ (reference sequence). V lost 7 bases to trimming and J lost 15 bases; unmatched junction nucleotides: 14.

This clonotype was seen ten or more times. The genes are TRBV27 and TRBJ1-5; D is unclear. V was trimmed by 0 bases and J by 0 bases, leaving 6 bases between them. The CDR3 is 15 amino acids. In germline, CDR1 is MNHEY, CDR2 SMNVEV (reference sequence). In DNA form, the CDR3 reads TGTGCCAGCAGTTTATCGCGGTATAGCAATCAGCCCCAGCATTTT. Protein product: CASSLSRYSNQPQHF.

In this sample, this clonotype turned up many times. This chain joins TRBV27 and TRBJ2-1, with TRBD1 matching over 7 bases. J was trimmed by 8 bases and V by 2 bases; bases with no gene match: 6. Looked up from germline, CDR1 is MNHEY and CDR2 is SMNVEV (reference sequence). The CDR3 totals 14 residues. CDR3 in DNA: TGTGCCAGCAGTTTACTGAGAACAGGGGATGAGCAGTTCTTC. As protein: CASSLLRTGDEQFF.

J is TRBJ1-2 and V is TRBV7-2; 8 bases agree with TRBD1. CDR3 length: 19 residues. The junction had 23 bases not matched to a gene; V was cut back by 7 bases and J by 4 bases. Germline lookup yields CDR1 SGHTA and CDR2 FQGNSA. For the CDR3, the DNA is TGTGCCAGCATCCTCTCGAAACTCCAGGGGGCATTCGGCCTCTATGGCTACACCTTC. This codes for CASILSKLQGAFGLYGYTF. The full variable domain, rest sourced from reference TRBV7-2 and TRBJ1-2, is GAGVSQSPSNKVTEKGKDVELRCDPISGHTALYWYRQSLGQGLEFLIYFQGNSAPDKSGLPSDRFSAERTGGSVSTLTIQRTQQEDSAVYLCASILSKLQGAFGLYGYTFGSGTRLTVV.

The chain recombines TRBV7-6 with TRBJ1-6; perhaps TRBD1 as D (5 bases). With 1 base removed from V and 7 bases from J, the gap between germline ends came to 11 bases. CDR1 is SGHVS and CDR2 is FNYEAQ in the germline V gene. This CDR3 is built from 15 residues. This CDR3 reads CASSLEVGPNSPLHF. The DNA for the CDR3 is TGTGCCAGCAGCTTAGAGGTGGGGCCCAATTCACCCCTCCACTTT.

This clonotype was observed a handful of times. The CDR3 bases are TGTGCCACGACGCCCCGCGTCCGGGGCAATGAGCAGTTCTTC. Its protein product is CATTPRVRGNEQFF. The chain is built from TRBV19 and TRBJ2-1, with a possible D match to TRBD2 (5 bases). V lost 10 bases and J 6 bases, leaving 19 bases between the germline ends. The germline V gene encodes CDR1 LNHDA and CDR2 SQIVND (reference sequence). CDR3 length: 14 amino acids.

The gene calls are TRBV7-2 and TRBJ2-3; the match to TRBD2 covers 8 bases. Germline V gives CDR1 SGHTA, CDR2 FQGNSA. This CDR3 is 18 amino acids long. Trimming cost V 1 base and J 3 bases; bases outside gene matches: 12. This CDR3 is CASSLGSRSGSKTDTQYF. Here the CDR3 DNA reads TGTGCCAGCAGCTTAGGGTCCAGGAGCGGGAGTAAAACAGATACGCAGTATTTT.

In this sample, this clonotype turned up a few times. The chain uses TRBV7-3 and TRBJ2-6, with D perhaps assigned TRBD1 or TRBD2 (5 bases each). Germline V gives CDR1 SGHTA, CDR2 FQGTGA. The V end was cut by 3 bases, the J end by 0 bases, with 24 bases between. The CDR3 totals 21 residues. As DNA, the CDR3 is TGTGCCAGCAGCTTTCCCATCCGGGACCCTTACCCTCCCTCTGGGGCCAACGTCCTGACTTTC. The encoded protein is CASSFPIRDPYPPSGANVLTF.